A selection of T cell receptor beta chains follows, all from one sample in a study of T cell changes during pregnancy in multiple sclerosis. The protocol was immunoSEQ multiplex PCR, while the TCRdb copy is restricted to in-frame clones and leaves out a portion. The sample includes more than 80,000 clones, around 90% seen only once; the top ten take about 1.5%. Specimen: peripheral blood, collected in the first trimester of pregnancy. These receptors originate from a female donor with multiple sclerosis, enrolled in a pregnancy study. The CDR3 runs from the conserved cysteine through the conserved F or W. The D gene is left open where the match is weak. Expanded clones get a size class; other rows say once, few or many, or leave the size out.

CDR3 DNA: TGTGCCTGCACTCTTTCCAAAGATTTTACCTACGAGCAGTACTTC
CDR3 protein: CACTLSKDFTYEQYF
J gene: TRBJ2-7
V gene: TRBV30
D gene: .
clone size: .

CDR3 DNA: TGTGCCAGCTCACCACGGAGCCGGGGGGCCTCTGGGGCCAACGTCCTGACTTTC
CDR3 protein: CASSPRSRGASGANVLTF
J gene: TRBJ2-6
V gene: TRBV18
D gene: .
clone size: .

CDR3 DNA: TGCGCCAGCAGCCAAATACCGGGACTAGGAAGTTCCTACGAGCAGTACTTC
CDR3 protein: CASSQIPGLGSSYEQYF
J gene: TRBJ2-7
V gene: TRBV4-1
D gene: TRBD2
clone size: .

CDR3 DNA: TGTGCCAGCAGCTTGACAGGGGTGGAGACCCAGTACTTC
CDR3 protein: CASSLTGVETQYF
J gene: TRBJ2-5
V gene: TRBV5-5
D gene: TRBD1
clone size: .

CDR3 DNA: TGCGCCAGCAGCCAGCTTCACAGAGTACGAGGGGGATCGAACACTGAAGCTTTCTTT
CDR3 protein: CASSQLHRVRGGSNTEAFF
J gene: TRBJ1-1
V gene: TRBV4-1
D gene: .
clone size: .

CDR3 DNA: TGCGCCAGCAGCCAACGTCCCACTAGCGGGAGCGCAAGCACAGATACGCAGTATTTT
CDR3 protein: CASSQRPTSGSASTDTQYF
J gene: TRBJ2-3
V gene: TRBV4-3
D gene: TRBD2
clone size: once

CDR3 DNA: TGTGCCAGCAGTCGCCGCGGAGGGTCGTCCTACGAGCAGTACTTC
CDR3 protein: CASSRRGGSSYEQYF
J gene: TRBJ2-7
V gene: TRBV25-1
D gene: .
clone size: .

CDR3 DNA: TGTGCCTGGAGTTTGACAGGGACCCATGGCTACACCTTC
CDR3 protein: CAWSLTGTHGYTF
J gene: TRBJ1-2
V gene: TRBV30
D gene: TRBD1
clone size: .

CDR3 DNA: TGTGCCAGCAGCCAAGGAACAGGGTCCTTCTATGGCTACACCTTC
CDR3 protein: CASSQGTGSFYGYTF
J gene: TRBJ1-2
V gene: TRBV14
D gene: .
clone size: .

CDR3 DNA: TGTGCCACCAGCAGTACACAGGGGGGCCCCTACAATGAGCAGTTCTTC
CDR3 protein: CATSSTQGGPYNEQFF
J gene: TRBJ2-1
V gene: TRBV15
D gene: TRBD1
clone size: .

CDR3 DNA: TGTGCCAGCAGTGCTTTAAACAGGGCTACACAAGAGACCCAGTACTTC
CDR3 protein: CASSALNRATQETQYF
J gene: TRBJ2-5
V gene: TRBV6-1
D gene: .
clone size: .

CDR3 DNA: TGTGCCAGCAGTTTATTCCCAACAGGGGTATCGGGGACCCAGTACTTC
CDR3 protein: CASSLFPTGVSGTQYF
J gene: TRBJ2-5
V gene: TRBV28
D gene: TRBD1
clone size: .

CDR3 DNA: TGTGCCATCAGGAAACCGGGACAGGGGACTGAAGCTTTCTTT
CDR3 protein: CAIRKPGQGTEAFF
J gene: TRBJ1-1
V gene: TRBV10-3
D gene: TRBD1
clone size: once

CDR3 DNA: TGTGCCAGCACACAGGGGGCTGGGTATGGCTACACCTTC
CDR3 protein: CASTQGAGYGYTF
J gene: TRBJ1-2
V gene: TRBV30
D gene: TRBD1
clone size: .

CDR3 DNA: TGCGCCAGCAGCCTGCCCAGGGGTTACGCTGAAGCTTTCTTT
CDR3 protein: CASSLPRGYAEAFF
J gene: TRBJ1-1
V gene: TRBV4-1
D gene: .
clone size: few

CDR3 DNA: TGCAGCGCGCGGGATGAAAAACTGTTTTTT
CDR3 protein: CSARDEKLFF
J gene: TRBJ1-4
V gene: TRBV29-1
D gene: .
clone size: once

CDR3 DNA: TGTGCCAGCAGCTACACCGGGACAGGGCTCGAAAAACTGTTTTTT
CDR3 protein: CASSYTGTGLEKLFF
J gene: TRBJ1-4
V gene: TRBV5-5
D gene: TRBD1
clone size: .

CDR3 DNA: TGTGCCTGGACTAGACTAGCGGGAGGGCTCGAGCAGTACTTC
CDR3 protein: CAWTRLAGGLEQYF
J gene: TRBJ2-7
V gene: TRBV30
D gene: TRBD2
clone size: .

CDR3 DNA: TGCAGCGCCATGGGCCCCACGGGGACAGCCATGAACACTGAAGCTTTCTTT
CDR3 protein: CSAMGPTGTAMNTEAFF
J gene: TRBJ1-1
V gene: TRBV29-1
D gene: TRBD1
clone size: once

CDR3 DNA: TGTGCCAGCAGCGGATCGGGAGCGGGTAGTTCGCAGTATTTT
CDR3 protein: CASSGSGAGSSQYF
J gene: TRBJ2-3
V gene: TRBV9
D gene: .
clone size: .

CDR3 DNA: TGTGCCAGCAGCTTAGTGGTTGGGGCGACTAGACTGAACACCGGGGAGCTGTTTTTT
CDR3 protein: CASSLVVGATRLNTGELFF
J gene: TRBJ2-2
V gene: TRBV7-2
D gene: .
clone size: .

CDR3 DNA: TGTGCCTGGAGTTTCAACTCTGGAAACACCATATATTTT
CDR3 protein: CAWSFNSGNTIYF
J gene: TRBJ1-3
V gene: TRBV30
D gene: .
clone size: .

CDR3 DNA: TGTGCCAGCAGCTCAAGACAGGAGAGCTCTGGAAACACCATATATTTT
CDR3 protein: CASSSRQESSGNTIYF
J gene: TRBJ1-3
V gene: TRBV5-4
D gene: .
clone size: .

CDR3 DNA: TGTGCCAGCAGCTTTGGCGGGTATGAAGCTTTCTTT
CDR3 protein: CASSFGGYEAFF
J gene: TRBJ1-1
V gene: TRBV5-4
D gene: .
clone size: .

CDR3 DNA: TGTGCCAGCTCACCGGGCCAGGGGTGGACTGAAGCTTTCTTT
CDR3 protein: CASSPGQGWTEAFF
J gene: TRBJ1-1
V gene: TRBV18
D gene: .
clone size: .

CDR3 DNA: TGTGCCTGGGGGTCCAGCGGGAGGGAGGGAGAGACCCAGTACTTC
CDR3 protein: CAWGSSGREGETQYF
J gene: TRBJ2-5
V gene: TRBV30
D gene: TRBD2
clone size: .

CDR3 DNA: TGCGCCAGCAGCTCCGGAGGGACTTCACCAGAGCAGTTCTTC
CDR3 protein: CASSSGGTSPEQFF
J gene: TRBJ2-1
V gene: TRBV5-1
D gene: .
clone size: .

CDR3 DNA: TGTGCCAGCAGCCCTAGCGGGAGGGCCGGTTACGAGCAGTACTTC
CDR3 protein: CASSPSGRAGYEQYF
J gene: TRBJ2-7
V gene: TRBV11-1
D gene: TRBD2
clone size: .

CDR3 DNA: TGTGCCAGCAGCTCGGACGGGACAGAAGAGACCCAGTACTTC
CDR3 protein: CASSSDGTEETQYF
J gene: TRBJ2-5
V gene: TRBV7-3
D gene: TRBD1
clone size: .

CDR3 DNA: TGTGCCAGCAGCCCTCCCGACAGGGTACGAACTGAAGCTTTCTTT
CDR3 protein: CASSPPDRVRTEAFF
J gene: TRBJ1-1
V gene: TRBV14
D gene: TRBD1
clone size: .

CDR3 DNA: TGTGCCAGGCGAAAAGGGACAGGGGGCTGTCAGCCCCAGCATTTT
CDR3 protein: CARRKGTGGCQPQHF
J gene: TRBJ1-5
V gene: TRBV6-5
D gene: TRBD1
clone size: .

CDR3 DNA: TGTGCCAGTAGTATGGGAGGAACCCTCTCCTACAATGAGCAGTTCTTC
CDR3 protein: CASSMGGTLSYNEQFF
J gene: TRBJ2-1
V gene: TRBV19
D gene: .
clone size: .

CDR3 DNA: TGTGCCCGGGGACAGGGGAGTGAAGCTTTCTTT
CDR3 protein: CARGQGSEAFF
J gene: TRBJ1-1
V gene: TRBV30
D gene: TRBD1
clone size: .

CDR3 DNA: TGTGCCAGCTCGGGAATAGGGATCTATGGCTACACCTTC
CDR3 protein: CASSGIGIYGYTF
J gene: TRBJ1-2
V gene: TRBV7-8
D gene: .
clone size: .

CDR3 DNA: TGTGCCAGCAGCCAAGCACTTTCCGGGGAAAAACTGTTTTTT
CDR3 protein: CASSQALSGEKLFF
J gene: TRBJ1-4
V gene: TRBV7-8
D gene: .
clone size: .

CDR3 DNA: TGCGCCAGCAGCTATTTCCAGGGAAGGCTGAACACTGAAGCTTTCTTT
CDR3 protein: CASSYFQGRLNTEAFF
J gene: TRBJ1-1
V gene: TRBV5-1
D gene: .
clone size: .

CDR3 DNA: TGTGCCATCAGTGGGTTAGCGGGAGGGCCTTTCCAATCGGGGGATACGCAGTATTTT
CDR3 protein: CAISGLAGGPFQSGDTQYF
J gene: TRBJ2-3
V gene: TRBV10-3
D gene: TRBD2
clone size: .

CDR3 DNA: TGTGCCAGTAGGAATCAGGGCTTGAACACTGAAGCTTTCTTT
CDR3 protein: CASRNQGLNTEAFF
J gene: TRBJ1-1
V gene: TRBV19
D gene: .
clone size: .

CDR3 DNA: TGTGCCACCAGCAGAGACAGGAACCCCGGGGAGCTGTTTTTT
CDR3 protein: CATSRDRNPGELFF
J gene: TRBJ2-2
V gene: TRBV15
D gene: .
clone size: .

CDR3 DNA: TGTGCCAGCAGCGTAGGCCAGGGGACTGGAAACACCATATATTTT
CDR3 protein: CASSVGQGTGNTIYF
J gene: TRBJ1-3
V gene: TRBV9
D gene: .
clone size: .

CDR3 DNA: TGTGCCAGTAACCCTGGCGGGCCCACTGAAGCTTTCTTT
CDR3 protein: CASNPGGPTEAFF
J gene: TRBJ1-1
V gene: TRBV19
D gene: .
clone size: .

CDR3 DNA: TGTGCCAGCAGCTCCCGGGACTCAAACACAGATACGCAGTATTTT
CDR3 protein: CASSSRDSNTDTQYF
J gene: TRBJ2-3
V gene: TRBV7-8
D gene: .
clone size: .

CDR3 DNA: TGTGCCAGTAGTATACTAGCGGGAGGGCAGGAGACCCAGTACTTC
CDR3 protein: CASSILAGGQETQYF
J gene: TRBJ2-5
V gene: TRBV19
D gene: TRBD2
clone size: once

CDR3 DNA: TGTGCCAGCAGCTTAGGGCGGGGCTCCTACGAGCAGTACTTC
CDR3 protein: CASSLGRGSYEQYF
J gene: TRBJ2-7
V gene: TRBV11-2
D gene: .
clone size: .

CDR3 DNA: TGTGCCAGCAGCTTGGGCGGGGGCTCTGGAAACACCATATATTTT
CDR3 protein: CASSLGGGSGNTIYF
J gene: TRBJ1-3
V gene: TRBV5-6
D gene: .
clone size: .

CDR3 DNA: TGTGCCACCCCCTTGCCGGGAGGGAGAACCGGGGAGCTGTTTTTT
CDR3 protein: CATPLPGGRTGELFF
J gene: TRBJ2-2
V gene: TRBV19
D gene: TRBD2
clone size: .